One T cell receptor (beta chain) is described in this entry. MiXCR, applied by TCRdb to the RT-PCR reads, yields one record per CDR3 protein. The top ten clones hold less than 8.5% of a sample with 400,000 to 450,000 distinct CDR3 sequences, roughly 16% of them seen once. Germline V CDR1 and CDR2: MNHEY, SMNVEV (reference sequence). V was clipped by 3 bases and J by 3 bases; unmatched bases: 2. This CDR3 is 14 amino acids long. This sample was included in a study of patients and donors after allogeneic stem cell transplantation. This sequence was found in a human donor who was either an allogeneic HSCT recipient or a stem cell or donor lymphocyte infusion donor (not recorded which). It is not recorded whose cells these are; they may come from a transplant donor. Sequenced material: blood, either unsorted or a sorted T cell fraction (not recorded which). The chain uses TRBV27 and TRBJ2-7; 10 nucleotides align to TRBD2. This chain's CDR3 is CASSFRTSGYEQYF. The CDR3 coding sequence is TGTGCCAGCAGTTTTAGGACTAGCGGCTACGAGCAGTACTTC.